The next 10 T cell receptor beta chains were all read from a single sample in a study of tissue T cells after allogeneic stem cell transplantation. Indicated time point: mouse harvest day 14 after allogeneic transplant. Each mouse received 10^7 T-cell-depleted marrow cells plus 10^6 splenic CD5+ T cells by tail vein. Clones were sequenced by immunoSEQ multiplex PCR, and TCRdb holds only the in-frame ones, with some missing. The repertoire holds approximately 4,100 clones, with around 47% as singletons. The specimen was lymph node tissue. The source of these receptors is a female BALB/c mouse given C57BL/6 T cells with graft-versus-host disease after an allogeneic hematopoietic cell transplant.

By sample share, this clone is medium-sized. Gene names are the mouse ones. Read sequence stops 1 residue before the CDR3 end, and the germline J gene provides the missing end. The chain is built from TRBV26 and TRBJ1-4; D is unresolved. This CDR3 is built from 12 residues. V was cut by 8 bases and J by 4 bases, with 8 bases left in between. In germline, CDR1 is KGHPV, CDR2 FQNQEV (reference sequence). The CDR3 is CASQKGNERLFF. The DNA read from the CDR3 is TGTGCCAGCCAGAAGGGCAACGAAAGATTATTT.

With respect to this clone: Gene names are the mouse ones. The read is 1 residue too short to cover the CDR3 end, so that end is filled in from the germline J gene. The genes are TRBV26 and TRBJ2-3, with D hard to call. Trimming took 0 bases from V and 0 from J, leaving 4 bases between them. Germline V gives CDR1 KGHPV, CDR2 FQNQEV (reference sequence). CDR3 size: 14 residues. CDR3 DNA, as far as it was read: TGTGCCAGCAGTCTGTCAGCTAGTGCAGAAACGCTGTAT. Encoded protein: CASSLSASAETLY. The entire CDR3 protein reads CASSLSASAETLYF.

Comment on this clone: These gene names are mouse names. The read falls 1 residue short of the CDR3 end, and the missing part is taken from the germline J gene. This chain joins TRBV31 and TRBJ2-7; D is uncertain. The CDR3 loop spans 13 amino acids. V was pared by 0 bases and J by 0 bases, with 6 bases between. Germline V gene sequence: CDR1 GKSSPN, CDR2 SITVG. The sequenced part of the CDR3 DNA is TGTGCCTGGAGTCTAAAGGGCTCCTATGAACAGTAC. As protein: CAWSLKGSYEQY. The whole CDR3 is CAWSLKGSYEQYF.

As regards this clone: Gene names follow the mouse nomenclature. The CDR3 extends 1 residue past the end of the read, so its final part is completed from the germline J gene. The chain employs TRBV14 and TRBJ2-4; TRBD1 is a possible D gene (6 bases). The CDR3 extends over 13 amino acids. Trimming cost V 4 bases and J 5 bases, with 11 bases left between them. Germline V lookup: CDR1 SGHDT, CDR2 FRDEAV. CDR3 DNA (partial): TGTGCCAGCAGTAGACAGGCCCCAAACACCTTGTAC. As protein: CASSRQAPNTLY. The whole CDR3 is CASSRQAPNTLYF.

Relative to its sample, this clone is large (0.1 to 1%). These gene names are mouse names. The DNA ends 1 residue before the CDR3 does, and the rest of the CDR3 is filled in from the germline J gene. The chain links TRBV26 to TRBJ1-5; 8 bases are a match to TRBD1. The CDR3 spans 14 residues. Trimming at V came to 2 bases and at J to 9 bases, leaving 6 bases not matched to a gene. From germline, CDR1 is KGHPV and CDR2 FQNQEV (reference sequence). CDR3 DNA, as far as it was read: TGTGCCAGCAGTCTGGGCCAGGGGGCCTGGGCTCCGCTT. It yields the protein CASSLGQGAWAPL. The whole CDR3 protein reads CASSLGQGAWAPLF.

In regard to this clone: The genes and germline here are from mouse. Sequencing ends 1 residue short of the CDR3 end; the germline J gene provides the rest. The rearrangement uses TRBV20 and TRBJ2-3, with D possibly being TRBD1 (5 bases). V was trimmed by 6 bases and J by 0 bases, leaving 10 bases between them. This CDR3 is 13 amino acids long. The germline gives CDR1 GFQATS, CDR2 STVNSAI. The part of the CDR3 DNA that was read is TGTGGTGCACAGGACGGTAGTGCAGAAACGCTGTAT. Translated: CGAQDGSAETLY. The CDR3 reads in full as CGAQDGSAETLYF. The whole variable domain, remainder taken from reference TRBV20 and TRBJ2-3, is GALVYQYPRRTICKSGTSMRMECQAVGFQATSVAWYRQSPQKTFELIALSTVNSAIKYEQNFTQEKFPISHPNLSFSSMTVLNAYLEDRGLYLCGAQDGSAETLYFGSGTRLTVL.

This clone occurred a few times. Genes and germline are mouse. The CDR3 extends 1 residue past the end of the read, so its final part is completed from the germline J gene. The gene calls are TRBV26 and TRBJ2-7; D possibly corresponds to TRBD1 (5 bases). Per the germline V gene, CDR1 is KGHPV and CDR2 is FQNQEV (reference sequence). The CDR3 is 12 amino acids. V was shortened by 4 bases and J by 4 bases, with 8 bases between the two germline ends. This CDR3 is CASSRQGYEQYF. The DNA read from the CDR3 is TGTGCCAGCAGTCGCCAGGGATATGAACAGTAC. Full variable domain (missing parts from reference TRBV26 and TRBJ2-7): NSKVIQTPRYLVKGQGQKAKMRCIPEKGHPVVFWYQQNKNNEFKFLINFQNQEVLQQIDMTEKRFSAECPSNSPCSLEIQSSEAGDSALYLCASSRQGYEQYFGPGTRLTVL.

As regards this clone: The germline and genes are mouse ones. The sequence runs out 1 residue before the end of the CDR3; the remainder is reconstructed from the germline J gene. The V call is TRBV26, the J call TRBJ2-1; D unclear. This CDR3 is built from 14 residues. V lost 2 bases and J 0 bases, leaving 5 bases between the germline ends. The germline gives CDR1 KGHPV, CDR2 FQNQEV (reference sequence). This chain's CDR3 is CASSLGNNYAEQFF. CDR3 DNA (partial): TGTGCCAGCAGTCTGGGGAATAACTATGCTGAGCAGTTC.

Details on this clone: Gene names are the mouse ones. The read finishes 1 residue shy of the CDR3 end, and the germline J gene is used to complete it. This chain joins TRBV13-1 and TRBJ2-5, with D perhaps TRBD1 (7 bases). The V gene's germline CDR1 is NSHNY and CDR2 SYGAGN. The germline V and J ends were trimmed by 1 base and 5 bases, with 11 bases remaining between them. The CDR3 runs to 14 residues. The CDR3 is CASSDLQGGDTQYF. The covered CDR3 bases are TGTGCCAGCAGTGATCTGCAGGGGGGAGACACCCAGTAC.

This clone was counted only a few times. Gene names follow the mouse nomenclature. Sequencing ends 1 residue short of the CDR3 end; the germline J gene provides the rest. The rearrangement links TRBV26 to TRBJ2-2, with TRBD1 matching 7 bases. Germline lookup yields CDR1 KGHPV and CDR2 FQNQEV (reference sequence). Trimming took 4 bases from V and 2 from J; bases not matched to a gene: 4. CDR3 length equals 15 residues. CDR3 protein: CASSPDRANTGQLYF. The sequenced part of the CDR3 DNA is TGTGCCAGCAGTCCTGACAGGGCCAACACCGGGCAGCTCTAC.